Below, 7 T cell receptor beta chains from the same sample are listed, as sequenced in a study of Graves' ophthalmopathy and Graves' hyperthyroidism. Amplification targeted the TCR beta CDR3 regions, with RNA transcripts as the source material. HTBI primers were used in a first-round RT-PCR, which preceded a second-round multiplex PCR. One entry per CDR3 protein results from TCRdb running MiXCR on the multiplex PCR reads. The data contain 650,000 to 900,000 distinct CDR3 sequences, 35% to 50% of them singletons. Sequenced: peripheral blood. The receptors here all came from an adult man with Graves' ophthalmopathy.

This clonotype was counted many times. V and J are TRBV20-1 and TRBJ1-1; D is uncertain. The CDR3 covers 12 residues. CDR1 DFQATT and CDR2 SNEGSKA come from the germline V gene (reference sequence). Trimming took off 2 bases at V and 0 bases at J, with 4 bases between the two ends. CDR3 DNA sequence: TGCAGTGCTAGACGCATGAACACTGAAGCTTTCTTT. Translated, it gives CSARRMNTEAFF.

This clonotype was observed many times. V is TRBV20-1 and J is TRBJ1-1; 10 bases match TRBD1. Germline loops: CDR1 DFQATT, CDR2 SNEGSKA (reference sequence). The V and J ends lost 4 bases and 3 bases, in that order; junction bases with no gene match: 2. This CDR3 is 13 amino acids long. CDR3 sequence: CSATGQGDTEAFF. As DNA, the CDR3 is TGCAGTGCTACCGGACAGGGGGACACTGAAGCTTTCTTT.

V and J are TRBV12-5 and TRBJ2-7; 10 nucleotides align to TRBD1. V was pared by 2 bases and J by 3 bases, with 7 bases of the junction left unmatched. CDR1 and CDR2 from the germline V gene are LGHNT and FRNRAP. The CDR3 has 16 amino acids. Here the CDR3 reads CASGLLDRGLYYEQYF. CDR3 sequence (DNA): TGTGCTAGTGGTTTGTTAGACAGGGGGCTATACTACGAGCAGTACTTC.

The sample holds many counts of this clonotype. The rearrangement uses TRBV10-3 and TRBJ2-7; 8 bases line up with TRBD1. The junction had 11 bases not matched to a gene; V was cut back by 4 bases and J by 0 bases. Germline V gene data show CDR1 as ENHRY and CDR2 as SYGVKD. The CDR3 has 17 residues. The CDR3 protein is CAISGVDRGRSSYEQYF. The CDR3 DNA reads as TGTGCCATCAGTGGGGTTGACAGGGGCCGAAGCTCCTACGAGCAGTACTTC.

Notes on this clonotype: This clone may be a read error of a much larger clone one base away. The chain has TRBV5-1 and TRBJ2-7; D is unresolved. Near its end, the DNA agrees better with TRBJ2-1, so the J call may be wrong. CDR3 length equals 12 residues. The V gene's germline CDR1 is SGHRS and CDR2 YFSETQ. The CDR3 coding sequence is TGCGCCAGCAGATTGAGCTCCTACGAGCAGTTCTTC. It is translated as CASRLSSYEQFF.

The sample holds many counts of this clonotype. This chain joins TRBV2 and TRBJ1-2, with no clear D. Trimming cost V 3 bases and J 7 bases, with 9 bases left between them. The CDR3 extends over 12 amino acids. CDR1 SNHLY and CDR2 FYNNEI come from the germline V gene. CDR3 loop: CASSERVRGYTF. As DNA, the CDR3 is TGTGCCAGCAGTGAGAGAGTTCGTGGCTACACCTTC.

The chain employs TRBV29-1 and TRBJ2-7; maybe TRBD2 (6 bases). The CDR3 consists of 16 residues. Germline lookup yields CDR1 SQVTM and CDR2 ANQGSEA. The V end lost 7 bases, the J end lost 3 bases, and 25 bases lay between the germline ends. CDR3 DNA: TGCAGCGCCCAGGACGGGACGGAGGGAGGCCTCTACGAGCAGTACTTC. This gives the protein CSAQDGTEGGLYEQYF.